A selection of T cell receptor beta chains follows, all from one sample in a study of T-cell reconstitution after alpha-beta-depleted transplantation in children. TCRdb re-derived calls from the PCR reads in MiXCR, one entry per CDR3 protein. There are roughly 100,000 distinct CDR3 sequences in the sample; roughly 7.7% occur only once, and 5.5% to 8% lies in the top ten. The sample consisted of PBMCs from the stem cell graft donor, taken from the stem cell graft. The receptors were sampled from a human donor who donated a stem cell graft to a child with congenital amegakaryocytic thrombocytopenia. The conserved cysteine and the conserved F or W are not part of the CDR3 here.

V: TRBV5-6
length: 13
CDR3: ASSLAGTGNQPQH

V: TRBV20-1
length: 13
CDR3: SARDRGFGNQPQH

V: TRBV20-1
length: 14
CDR3: SASGQGWSYNSPLH

V: TRBV19
length: 13
CDR3: ASSRFGQGQETQY

V: TRBV29-1
length: 11
CDR3: SVDKGTNTEAF

V: TRBV7-6
length: 13
CDR3: ASSASGGVYNEQF

V: TRBV20-1
length: 12
CDR3: SASRDRGGETQY

V: TRBV5-1
length: 15
CDR3: ASSLADRISGANVLT

V: TRBV10-3
length: 15
CDR3: AISESRAGMSNQPQH

V: TRBV7-9
length: 12
CDR3: ASSLEGHAREAF

V: TRBV12-3/TRBV12-4
length: 13
CDR3: ASVAAASGANVLT

V: TRBV14
length: 12
CDR3: ASKRGSHNSPLH

V: TRBV20-1
length: 12
CDR3: SARETRAPDTQY

V: TRBV10-2
length: 11
CDR3: ASCQGFAGELF

V: TRBV12-3/TRBV12-4
length: 12
CDR3: ASSLLAGVLEQF

V: TRBV11-2
length: 11
CDR3: ASSLTTEETQY

V: TRBV5-1
length: 11
CDR3: ASGYGAHTEAF

V: TRBV7-9
length: 13
CDR3: ASSRPGQGDYEQY

V: TRBV12-3/TRBV12-4
length: 12
CDR3: ASSFRVSGNTIY

V: TRBV12-3/TRBV12-4
length: 11
CDR3: ASSLGPTYGYT

V: TRBV7-2
length: 14
CDR3: ASSLVGTVNTDTQY

V: TRBV7-2
length: 12
CDR3: ASSLTWDQETQY

V: TRBV5-1
length: 12
CDR3: ASSDGRVNTEAF

V: TRBV5-1
length: 14
CDR3: ASSPATTGVNTEAF

V: TRBV20-1
length: 11
CDR3: SARDYDSYEQY

V: TRBV3-1
length: 19
CDR3: ASSQGALTESHLGSYNEQF

V: TRBV7-3
length: 11
CDR3: ASSPTGTSPLH

V: TRBV7-2
length: 13
CDR3: ASSSQGGDNSPLH

V: TRBV5-1
length: 15
CDR3: ASSPNRGAPNTGELF

V: TRBV5-5
length: 11
CDR3: ASSLAGAEKLF

V: TRBV5-5
length: 13
CDR3: ASSLGLVNTDTQY